This is a list of T cell receptor beta chains from one sample in a study of control samples from healthy donors and cancer patients. Data came from immunoSEQ multiplex PCR; TCRdb stores just in-frame clones and leaves some out. The sample has 230,000 or so clones, just under 95% seen once. Sequencing input: blood. The receptor source for this set is a man aged 50 to 59 in good health. Each CDR3 is given without its conserved first and last residue.

cdr3_aa | j_call | cdr3_length | v_call
ASSLSGTSYNEQF | TRBJ2-1 | 13 | TRBV7-3
ASSQGETQY | TRBJ2-5 | 9 | TRBV5-4
ASSPPLTDRERNEQF | TRBJ2-1 | 15 | TRBV3-1/TRBV3-2
ALQGGDGYT | TRBJ1-2 | 9 | TRBV10-3
ASSAGGGTEAF | TRBJ1-1 | 11 | TRBV10-2
ASSAARFEAF | TRBJ1-1 | 10 | TRBV28
ASTTGSNQPQH | TRBJ1-5 | 11 | TRBV6-6
ASSLVGRSSYNEQF | TRBJ2-1 | 14 | TRBV7-2
ASDRFGNTIY | TRBJ1-3 | 10 | TRBV2
ASDGTLRTEAF | TRBJ1-1 | 11 | TRBV28
SARAVYEQY | TRBJ2-7 | 9 | TRBV20-1
ASSPPGGRKNTEAF | TRBJ1-1 | 14 | TRBV5-4
ASTFSSYNEQF | TRBJ2-1 | 11 | TRBV6-6
ASSPVPRDTIY | TRBJ1-3 | 11 | TRBV18
ASSLSTRGVVETQY | TRBJ2-5 | 14 | TRBV7-2
ASSSGGRSTDTQY | TRBJ2-3 | 13 | TRBV27
ASSPGVSGANVLT | TRBJ2-6 | 13 | TRBV4-1
ASSLSQGGPQH | TRBJ1-5 | 11 | TRBV5-6
ASSRDGDNYGYT | TRBJ1-2 | 12 | TRBV5-5
ASSVQGGETQY | TRBJ2-5 | 11 | TRBV9
ASSQAQGYNQPQH | TRBJ1-5 | 13 | TRBV3-1/TRBV3-2
ASSQTSGGADTQY | TRBJ2-3 | 13 | TRBV25-1
ASSPSGQGSFASAQY | TRBJ2-5 | 15 | TRBV5-5
ASSAPQGYSNQPQH | TRBJ1-5 | 14 | TRBV28
ASSLGMSEPDGYT | TRBJ1-2 | 13 | TRBV2
ASSIRTGRNEQF | TRBJ2-1 | 12 | TRBV19
ASSPGQGANQPQH | TRBJ1-5 | 13 | TRBV27
ASSPRQGSYGYT | TRBJ1-2 | 12 | TRBV7-2
ASSIDLERNTEAF | TRBJ1-1 | 13 | TRBV19
ASRANFGNTIY | TRBJ1-3 | 11 | TRBV2
ASSQDSGSYNEQF | TRBJ2-1 | 13 | TRBV4-3
ASSLSQGSLH | TRBJ1-6 | 10 | TRBV28
ASSVAGGGYT | TRBJ1-2 | 10 | TRBV9
ASSDRSGELF | TRBJ2-2 | 10 | TRBV6-1
ASSERGSGELF | TRBJ2-2 | 11 | TRBV3-1/TRBV3-2
ASSLGSGVPDTQY | TRBJ2-3 | 13 | TRBV27
ASSQTGGENTEAF | TRBJ1-1 | 13 | TRBV27
ATSGSGINYGYT | TRBJ1-2 | 12 | TRBV24-1
ASSARQGLRNTEAF | TRBJ1-1 | 14 | TRBV7-8
ASSLDRGVDTQY | TRBJ2-3 | 12 | TRBV5-1
ASSPHNSGNTIY | TRBJ1-3 | 12 | TRBV19
ASSESAGGFNEQF | TRBJ2-1 | 13 | TRBV10-1
ASSPGTGGDYGYT | TRBJ1-2 | 13 | TRBV5-1
ASSLVMVNGEQY | TRBJ2-7 | 12 | TRBV5-6
ASSPSGTEGEAF | TRBJ1-1 | 12 | TRBV7-9
ASSLRATRETQY | TRBJ2-5 | 12 | TRBV5-1
ASSEVRDQPQH | TRBJ1-5 | 11 | TRBV6-1
ASSRILLGSGNTIY | TRBJ1-3 | 14 | TRBV28
ASSFRIAGFNNEQF | TRBJ2-1 | 14 | TRBV28
AGFSMNTEAF | TRBJ1-1 | 10 | TRBV18
ASSPRTGDSDEQF | TRBJ2-1 | 13 | TRBV28
ASSLVPTDTQY | TRBJ2-3 | 11 | TRBV11-3
SASGGTAQETQY | TRBJ2-5 | 12 | TRBV20-1
ASSYRERQNGYT | TRBJ1-2 | 12 | TRBV6-2/TRBV6-3
ASSHGQGFGSPLH | TRBJ1-6 | 13 | TRBV4-1
ASSPEYNEQF | TRBJ2-1 | 10 | TRBV2